The source of this TCR beta chain is a study of blood T cell repertoires in COVID-19. Study-level information: There were acute and convalescent COVID-19 samples, and they came from the United States, Italy and Spain. Sample material is recorded as cDNA or gDNA derived from T cells, B-cell-depleted T cells, or PBMCs.

Per the study methods: Researchers report that nucleated cell counts were estimated from reference gene primer amplification. Assay used: immunoSEQ multiplex PCR; TCRdb lists only in-frame clones, some missing. V, J and clone size derive from that table, while D and trimming were established from the DNA sequence. The sample has tens of thousands of clones; roughly nine tenths are singletons. Patients at the Seattle site were enrolled during active infection and followed longitudinally. The clonotype was recovered from a man between 60 and 75 years old with COVID-19, enrolled during active disease. Sequencing input: peripheral blood.

CDR3 sequence (DNA): TGTGCCAGTAGTATCCAGGGGTATCAGCCCCAGCATTTT. As protein: CASSIQGYQPQHF. The V call is TRBV19, the J call TRBJ1-5; possible D gene TRBD1, 6 bases. Trimming left V 3 bases short and J 5 bases short, with 8 bases between. Per germline, CDR1 LNHDA and CDR2 SQIVND (reference sequence). The CDR3 length is 13 residues.